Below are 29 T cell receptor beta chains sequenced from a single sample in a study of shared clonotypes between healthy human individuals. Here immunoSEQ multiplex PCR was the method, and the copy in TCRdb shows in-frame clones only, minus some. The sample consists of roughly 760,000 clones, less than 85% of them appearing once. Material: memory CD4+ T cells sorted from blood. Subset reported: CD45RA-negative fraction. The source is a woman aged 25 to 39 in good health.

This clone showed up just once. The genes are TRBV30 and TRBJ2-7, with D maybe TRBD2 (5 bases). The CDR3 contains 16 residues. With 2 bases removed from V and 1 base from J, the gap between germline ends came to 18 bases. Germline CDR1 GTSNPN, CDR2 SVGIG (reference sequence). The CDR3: CAWSPTGKGSSYEQYF. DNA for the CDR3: TGTGCCTGGAGTCCAACGGGGAAGGGTTCGTCCTACGAGCAGTACTTC.

As DNA, the CDR3 is TGTGCCAGCAGCTTGTGGACAAAAGAGACCCAGTACTTC. Its protein is CASSLWTKETQYF. This sequence joins TRBV5-6 and TRBJ2-5; tentative D call: TRBD1 (5 bases). Germline-derived CDR1 and CDR2 are SGHDT and YYEEEE. This CDR3 is built from 13 residues. Trimming took 1 base from V and 3 from J, leaving 7 bases between them.

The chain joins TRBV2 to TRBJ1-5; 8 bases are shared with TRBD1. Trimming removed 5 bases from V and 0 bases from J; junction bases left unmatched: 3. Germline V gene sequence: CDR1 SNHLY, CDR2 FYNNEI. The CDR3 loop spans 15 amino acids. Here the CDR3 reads CASSIQGDSNQPQHF. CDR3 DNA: TGTGCCAGCAGTATACAGGGGGATAGCAATCAGCCCCAGCATTTT.

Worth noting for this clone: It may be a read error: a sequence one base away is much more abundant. DNA for the CDR3: TGCAGCATTGACGTGGACTGGAACAATGAGCAGTTCTTC. Protein sequence: CSIDVDWNNEQFF. The chain joins TRBV29-1 to TRBJ2-1; D may be TRBD2 (5 bases). Germline V gene data show CDR1 as SQVTM and CDR2 as ANQGSEA. The CDR3 extends over 13 amino acids.

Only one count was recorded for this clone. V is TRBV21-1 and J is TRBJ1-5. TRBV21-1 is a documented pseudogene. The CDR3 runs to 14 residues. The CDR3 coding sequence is TGTGCCAGCAGCAAAGTGGCTGCAGTCGGGTCCCAGCATTTT. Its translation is CASSKVAAVGSQHF.

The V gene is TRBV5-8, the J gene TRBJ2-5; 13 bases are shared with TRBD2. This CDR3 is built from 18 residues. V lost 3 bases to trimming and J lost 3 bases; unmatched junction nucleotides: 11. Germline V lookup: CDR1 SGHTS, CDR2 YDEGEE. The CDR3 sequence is CASSSPGGLAGVKETQYF. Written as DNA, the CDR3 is TGTGCCAGCAGCTCCCCCGGTGGACTAGCGGGAGTGAAAGAGACCCAGTACTTC.

CDR3 coding DNA: TGTGCCAGCAGTCGCGGGACTAGTAAACCCGGACCCTACAATGAGCAGTTCTTC. Protein sequence: CASSRGTSKPGPYNEQFF. The chain carries TRBV28 and TRBJ2-1; the match to TRBD2 covers 8 bases. J was trimmed by 2 bases and V by 5 bases; bases with no gene match: 14. CDR3 length: 18 amino acids. Germline V gene data show CDR1 as MDHEN and CDR2 as SYDVKM.

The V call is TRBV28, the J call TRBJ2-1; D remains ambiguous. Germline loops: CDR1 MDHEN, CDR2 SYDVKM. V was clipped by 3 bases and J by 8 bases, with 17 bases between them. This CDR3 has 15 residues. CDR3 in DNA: TGTGCCAGCAGTTTGTCCGTTTCTACCCTACATGAGCAGTTCTTC. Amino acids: CASSLSVSTLHEQFF. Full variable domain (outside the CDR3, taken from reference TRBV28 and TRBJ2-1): DVKVTQSSRYLVKRTGEKVFLECVQDMDHENMFWYRQDPGLGLRLIYFSYDVKMKEKGDIPEGYSVSREKKERFSLILESASTNQTSMYLCASSLSVSTLHEQFFGPGTRLTVL.

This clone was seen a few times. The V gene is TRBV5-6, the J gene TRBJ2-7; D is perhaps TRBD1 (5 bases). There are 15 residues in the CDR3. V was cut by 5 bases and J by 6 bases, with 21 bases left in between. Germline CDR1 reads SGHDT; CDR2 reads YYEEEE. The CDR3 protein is CASRPQGPKSAEQYF. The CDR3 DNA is TGTGCCAGCAGGCCCCAGGGTCCCAAATCAGCCGAGCAGTACTTC.

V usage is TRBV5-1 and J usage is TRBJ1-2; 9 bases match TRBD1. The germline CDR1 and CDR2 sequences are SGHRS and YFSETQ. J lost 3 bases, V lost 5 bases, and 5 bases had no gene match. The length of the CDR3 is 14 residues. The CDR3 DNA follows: TGCGCCAGCAGTTCGGGACAGGGTGACTATGGCTACACCTTC. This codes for CASSSGQGDYGYTF.

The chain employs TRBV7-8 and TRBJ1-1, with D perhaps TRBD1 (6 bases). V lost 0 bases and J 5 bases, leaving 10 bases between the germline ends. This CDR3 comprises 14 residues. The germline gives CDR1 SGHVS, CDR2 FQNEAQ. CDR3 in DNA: TGTGCCAGCAGCTTAGCAATTCAGGGGACTGAAGCTTTCTTT. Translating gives CASSLAIQGTEAFF.

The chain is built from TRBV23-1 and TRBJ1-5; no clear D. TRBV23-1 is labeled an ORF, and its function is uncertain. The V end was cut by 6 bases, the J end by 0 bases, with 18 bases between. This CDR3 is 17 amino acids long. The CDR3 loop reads CASSQPRATNSNQPQHF. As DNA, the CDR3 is TGCGCCAGCAGCCAACCGCGGGCTACAAATAGCAATCAGCCCCAGCATTTT.

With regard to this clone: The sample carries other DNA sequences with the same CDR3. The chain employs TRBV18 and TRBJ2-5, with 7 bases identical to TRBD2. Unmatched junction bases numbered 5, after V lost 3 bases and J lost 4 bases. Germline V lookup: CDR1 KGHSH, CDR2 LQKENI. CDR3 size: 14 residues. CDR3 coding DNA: TGTGCCAGCTCACCGGGTCCGGGAGGAGAGACCCAGTACTTC. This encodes CASSPGPGGETQYF.

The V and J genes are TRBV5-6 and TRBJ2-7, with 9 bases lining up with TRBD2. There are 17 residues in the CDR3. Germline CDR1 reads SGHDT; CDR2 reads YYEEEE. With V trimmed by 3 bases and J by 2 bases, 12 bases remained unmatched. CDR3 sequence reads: CASSSGTSLTNPYEQYF. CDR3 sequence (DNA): TGTGCCAGCAGCTCCGGGACTAGCCTAACCAATCCCTACGAGCAGTACTTC. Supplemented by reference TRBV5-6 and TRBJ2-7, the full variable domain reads DAGVTQSPTHLIKTRGQQVTLRCSPKSGHDTVSWYQQALGQGPQFIFQYYEEEERQRGNFPDRFSGHQFPNYSSELNVNALLLGDSALYLCASSSGTSLTNPYEQYFGPGTRLTVT.

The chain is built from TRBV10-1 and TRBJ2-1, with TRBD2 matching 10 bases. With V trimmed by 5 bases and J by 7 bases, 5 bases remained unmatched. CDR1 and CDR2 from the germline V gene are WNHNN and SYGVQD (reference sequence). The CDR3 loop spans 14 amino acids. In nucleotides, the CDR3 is TGCGCCAGCAGTTCTAGCGGGAGTCGGAATGAGCAGTTCTTC. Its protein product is CASSSSGSRNEQFF.

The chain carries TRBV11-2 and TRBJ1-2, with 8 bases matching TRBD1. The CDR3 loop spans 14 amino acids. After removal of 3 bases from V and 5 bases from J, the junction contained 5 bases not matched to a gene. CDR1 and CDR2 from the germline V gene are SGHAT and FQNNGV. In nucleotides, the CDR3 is TGTGCCAGCAGCTTTTCTGGACAGGGATATGGCTACACCTTC. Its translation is CASSFSGQGYGYTF.

The DNA of the CDR3 is TGTGCCAGTAGTATGGTAGCGGGAAGGACAGATACGCAGTATTTT. Protein product: CASSMVAGRTDTQYF. V and J are TRBV19 and TRBJ2-3; TRBD2 matches at 8 bases. V lost 3 bases and J lost 3; bases outside the gene matches: 5. From germline, CDR1 is LNHDA and CDR2 SQIVND (reference sequence). The CDR3 is 15 amino acids.

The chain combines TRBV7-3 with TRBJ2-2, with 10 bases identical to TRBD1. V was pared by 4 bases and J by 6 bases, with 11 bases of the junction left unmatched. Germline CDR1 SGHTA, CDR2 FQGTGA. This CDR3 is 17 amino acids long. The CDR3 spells CASSSYSGTGVSGELFF. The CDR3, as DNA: TGTGCCAGCAGCTCCTACTCCGGGACAGGGGTGTCCGGGGAGCTGTTTTTT.

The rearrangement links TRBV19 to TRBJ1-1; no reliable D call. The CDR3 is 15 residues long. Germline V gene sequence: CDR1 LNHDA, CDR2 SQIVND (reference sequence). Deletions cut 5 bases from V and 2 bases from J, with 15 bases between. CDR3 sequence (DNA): TGTGCCAGTAGTTCAATCAGACACCCTAACACTGAAGCTTTCTTT. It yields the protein CASSSIRHPNTEAFF.

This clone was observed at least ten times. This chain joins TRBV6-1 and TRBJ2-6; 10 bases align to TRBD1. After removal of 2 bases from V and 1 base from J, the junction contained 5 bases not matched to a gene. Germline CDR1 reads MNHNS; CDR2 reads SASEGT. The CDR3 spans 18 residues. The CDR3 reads CASSEPGQGTSGANVLTF. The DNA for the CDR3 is TGTGCCAGCAGTGAACCGGGACAGGGGACATCTGGGGCCAACGTCCTGACTTTC.

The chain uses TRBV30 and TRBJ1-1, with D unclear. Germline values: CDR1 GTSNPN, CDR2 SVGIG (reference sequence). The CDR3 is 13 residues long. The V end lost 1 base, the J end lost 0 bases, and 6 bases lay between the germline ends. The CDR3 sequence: CAWSAGMNTEAFF. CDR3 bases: TGTGCCTGGAGTGCAGGAATGAACACTGAAGCTTTCTTT.

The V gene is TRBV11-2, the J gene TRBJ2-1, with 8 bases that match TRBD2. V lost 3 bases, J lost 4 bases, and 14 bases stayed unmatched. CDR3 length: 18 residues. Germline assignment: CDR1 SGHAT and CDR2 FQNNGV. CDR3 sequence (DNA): TGTGCCAGCAGCTTTACCACGGGGGGGACTGCCACTTACAATGAGCAGTTCTTC. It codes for CASSFTTGGTATYNEQFF.

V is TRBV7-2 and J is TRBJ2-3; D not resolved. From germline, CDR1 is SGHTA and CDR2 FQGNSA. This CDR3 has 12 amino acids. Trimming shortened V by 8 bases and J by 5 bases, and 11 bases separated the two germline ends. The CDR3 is CASGLVIDTQYF. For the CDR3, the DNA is TGTGCCAGCGGGCTAGTAATAGATACGCAGTATTTT.

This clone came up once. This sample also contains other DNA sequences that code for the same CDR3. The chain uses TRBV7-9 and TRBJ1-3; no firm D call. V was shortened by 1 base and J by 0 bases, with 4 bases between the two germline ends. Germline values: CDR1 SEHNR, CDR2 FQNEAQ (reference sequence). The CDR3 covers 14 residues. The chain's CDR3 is CASSLGRSGNTIYF. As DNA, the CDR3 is TGTGCCAGCAGCTTAGGGCGCTCTGGAAACACCATATATTTT.

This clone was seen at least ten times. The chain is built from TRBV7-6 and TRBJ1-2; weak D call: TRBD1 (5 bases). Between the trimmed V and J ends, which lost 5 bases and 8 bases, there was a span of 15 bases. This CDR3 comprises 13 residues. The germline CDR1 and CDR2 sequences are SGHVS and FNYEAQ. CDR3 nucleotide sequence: TGTGCCAGCAGCCCCGGGGGGGGAGGCGGCTACACCTTC. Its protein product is CASSPGGGGGYTF.

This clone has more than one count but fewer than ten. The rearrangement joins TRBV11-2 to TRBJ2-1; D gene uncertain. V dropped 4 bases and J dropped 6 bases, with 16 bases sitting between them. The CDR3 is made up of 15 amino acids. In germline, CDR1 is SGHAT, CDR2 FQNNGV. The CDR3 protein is CASSWATGSRNEQFF. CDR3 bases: TGTGCCAGCAGCTGGGCGACGGGCTCACGCAATGAGCAGTTCTTC.

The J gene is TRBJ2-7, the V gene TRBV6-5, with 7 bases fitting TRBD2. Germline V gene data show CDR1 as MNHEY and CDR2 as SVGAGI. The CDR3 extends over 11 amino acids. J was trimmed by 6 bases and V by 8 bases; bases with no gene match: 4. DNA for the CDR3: TGTGCCAGCCATGCTAGCGGCGAGCAGTACTTC. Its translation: CASHASGEQYF.

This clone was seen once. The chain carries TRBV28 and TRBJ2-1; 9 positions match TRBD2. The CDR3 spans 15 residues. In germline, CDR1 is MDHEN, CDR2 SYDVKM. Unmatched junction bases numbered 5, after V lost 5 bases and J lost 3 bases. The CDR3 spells CASSRLADFYNEQFF. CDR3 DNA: TGTGCCAGCAGTAGACTAGCGGATTTCTACAATGAGCAGTTCTTC.

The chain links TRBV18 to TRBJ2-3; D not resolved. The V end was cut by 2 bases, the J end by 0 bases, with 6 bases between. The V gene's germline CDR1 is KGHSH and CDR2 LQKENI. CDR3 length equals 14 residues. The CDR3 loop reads CASSPGVSTDTQYF. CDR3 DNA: TGTGCCAGCTCACCAGGGGTGAGCACAGATACGCAGTATTTT.